Following are 2 T cell receptor beta chains from one sample sequenced in a study of breast tumors, draining lymph nodes, adjacent tissues. TCRdb reprocessed the multiplex PCR reads with MiXCR, giving one entry per CDR3 protein. This table holds 30,000 to 40,000 distinct CDR3 sequences, 36% found once. Sequenced input: breast tumor tissue. Receptors were obtained from a female donor with breast cancer. Some clones in this sample may be carry-over from other donors' samples.

The V and J genes are TRBV19 and TRBJ2-1; 7 bases map to TRBD1. Germline V gene lookup returns CDR1 LNHDA and CDR2 SQIVND (reference sequence). This CDR3 is built from 15 residues. V was pared by 6 bases and J by 3 bases, with 8 bases of the junction left unmatched. CDR3 sequence (DNA): TGTGCCAGTAGCCCCGGGACAGCCTACTACAATGAGCAGTTCTTC. Encoded protein: CASSPGTAYYNEQFF.

This chain connects TRBV24-1 to TRBJ1-5, with 8 bases fitting TRBD1. CDR1 is KGHDR and CDR2 is SFDVKD in the germline V gene. With V trimmed by 9 bases and J by 1 base, 4 bases remained unmatched. The CDR3 runs 14 residues. CDR3 nucleotide sequence: TGTGCCACCGGACAGGGTGCCAGCAATCAGCCCCAGCATTTT. Protein product: CATGQGASNQPQHF.